The sequence of this T cell receptor (beta chain) was determined in a study of shared clonotypes between healthy human individuals. This clone was detected many times. Its cognate antigen is unknown. None of the donors, who were healthy HIV-negative adults, had recently had acute infections or vaccinations. Clones were sequenced by immunoSEQ multiplex PCR, and TCRdb holds only the in-frame ones, with some missing. The sample holds over a million clones; about 84% are singletons and the top ten take 0.52%. Whole-study findings and limits: Sorted-subset samples were not fully sequenced, rarefaction indicated.

The sequenced sample was memory CD4+ T cells from PBMCs. Subset defined: CD45RA-negative fraction. This receptor was obtained from a man aged 18 to 29 in good health. Some clones in this sample may be carry-over from other donors' samples.

CDR3 coding DNA: TGTGCCAGCAGGGGGTTAAGGGTGAAGGGAGAAAAACTGTTTTTT. It encodes CASRGLRVKGEKLFF. The chain uses TRBV11-2 and TRBJ1-4; D gene unclear. CDR1 SGHAT and CDR2 FQNNGV come from the germline V gene. Trimming took off 6 bases at V and 8 bases at J, with 19 bases between the two ends. The CDR3 covers 15 residues.